The clone carrying this TCR beta chain was recorded many times. The source of the sample is a study of neurological immune-mediated disorders. V lost 5 bases and J lost 0, with 20 bases in between. The CDR3 is made up of 18 amino acids. CDR1 is SEHNR, CDR2 FQNEAQ, per germline (reference sequence). TCRdb ran MiXCR on the 5' RACE reads and lists one entry per CDR3 protein. The repertoire holds under 90,000 distinct CDR3 sequences, with around 3.5% as singletons. The TCR comes from a woman aged 50 to 60 with multiple sclerosis. Sequencing was performed on PBMCs. The J gene is TRBJ1-3, the V gene TRBV7-9; unclear D gene. The CDR3 reads CASSAYREITPSGNTIYF. The DNA for the CDR3 is TGTGCCAGCAGCGCCTACCGGGAGATCACCCCCTCTGGAAACACCATATATTTT.